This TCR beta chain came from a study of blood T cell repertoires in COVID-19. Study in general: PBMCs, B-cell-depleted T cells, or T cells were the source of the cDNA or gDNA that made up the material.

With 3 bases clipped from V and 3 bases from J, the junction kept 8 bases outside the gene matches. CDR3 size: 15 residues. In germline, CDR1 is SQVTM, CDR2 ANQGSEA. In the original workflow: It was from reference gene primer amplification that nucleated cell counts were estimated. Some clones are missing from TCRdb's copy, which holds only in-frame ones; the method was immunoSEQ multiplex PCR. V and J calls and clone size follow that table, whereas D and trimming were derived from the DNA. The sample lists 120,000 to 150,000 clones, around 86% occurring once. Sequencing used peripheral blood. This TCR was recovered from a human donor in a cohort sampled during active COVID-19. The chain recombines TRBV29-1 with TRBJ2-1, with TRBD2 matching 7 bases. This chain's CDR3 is CSVEGGAGNYNEQFF. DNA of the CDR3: TGCAGCGTTGAGGGGGGAGCGGGGAACTACAATGAGCAGTTCTTC.